This T cell receptor beta chain is drawn from a study of control samples from healthy donors and cancer patients. Only in-frame clones appear in the TCRdb table, and some are missing; sequencing was by immunoSEQ multiplex PCR. This repertoire shows more than 100,000 clones, less than 95% found once; its top ten account for around 8.9%. With 2 bases removed from V and 3 bases from J, the gap between germline ends came to 7 bases. The germline V gene encodes CDR1 SGHNT and CDR2 YYREEE (reference sequence). The CDR3 spans 13 residues. The sequence derives from a man aged 18 to 35 in good health. The V gene is TRBV5-4, the J gene TRBJ2-3, with no clear D. Sequencing used blood. CDR3 residues: CASSLGPTDTQYF. The CDR3 DNA is TGTGCCAGCAGCTTAGGCCCAACAGATACGCAGTATTTT.